This passage covers 8 T cell receptor beta chains from one sample sequenced in a study of blood T cell repertoires in COVID-19. The repertoire was sequenced with immunoSEQ multiplex PCR; TCRdb's copy has only in-frame clones and lacks some. The sample has nearly 250,000 clones, around 88% seen once. The specimen sequenced was peripheral blood. The receptors here all came from a woman at least 80 years old with COVID-19, enrolled during active disease.

The chain carries TRBV6-5 and TRBJ1-3; no firm D call. Trimming removed 0 bases at V and 4 bases at J, with 10 bases between. CDR1 MNHEY and CDR2 SVGAGI come from the germline V gene. The CDR3 consists of 15 residues. In DNA form, the CDR3 reads TGTGCCAGCAGTTACTCTTTGGGCCACGGAAACACCATATATTTT. Protein product: CASSYSLGHGNTIYF.

This rearrangement joins TRBV15 to TRBJ1-6; 8 positions match TRBD1. The V gene's germline CDR1 is LNHNV and CDR2 YYDKDF (reference sequence). The trim removed 1 base at V and 10 bases at J, leaving 9 bases unmatched. The CDR3 is 16 residues long. In nucleotides, the CDR3 is TGTGCCACCAGCAGAGGGTCGACGGGACAGGACTCACCCCTCCACTTT. This translates into CATSRGSTGQDSPLHF.

The chain recombines TRBV7-2 with TRBJ2-3, with D perhaps matching TRBD2 (6 bases). Trimming left V 1 base short and J 8 bases short, with 13 bases between. The germline CDR1 and CDR2 sequences are SGHTA and FQGNSA. The CDR3 sequence is 14 residues long. The CDR3 region has the DNA TGTGCCAGCAGCTTAGATAGCGGACCGGGTACGCAGTATTTT. Amino acids: CASSLDSGPGTQYF.

The J gene is TRBJ1-4, the V gene TRBV9; D is undetermined. The CDR3 has 14 amino acids. Germline loops: CDR1 SGDLS, CDR2 YYNGEE. The V end was cut by 1 base, the J end by 7 bases, with 11 bases between. CDR3 amino acids: CASSVQLTGEKLFF. The CDR3 DNA follows: TGTGCCAGCAGCGTACAACTCACTGGTGAAAAACTGTTTTTT.

This chain uses TRBV11-2 with TRBJ2-3, with 10 bases that match TRBD2. V lost 1 base to trimming and J lost 1 base; unmatched junction nucleotides: 5. CDR3 length: 17 residues. Germline loops: CDR1 SGHAT, CDR2 FQNNGV. The CDR3 nucleotides read TGTGCCAGCAGCTTAGTCTGGCTAGCGGGGGGCACAGATACGCAGTATTTT. It yields the protein CASSLVWLAGGTDTQYF.

This clone was seen a few times. The rearrangement uses TRBV6-6 and TRBJ2-7; D unclear. The CDR3 is 12 amino acids. The V end lost 0 bases, the J end lost 4 bases, and 4 bases lay between the germline ends. Per germline, CDR1 MNHNY and CDR2 SVGAGI (reference sequence). The CDR3: CASSYSRYEQYF. The CDR3 nucleotides read TGTGCCAGCAGTTACTCGAGGTACGAGCAGTACTTC.

CDR3 sequence: CASINGQVGYNEQFF. The CDR3 DNA reads as TGTGCCAGCATTAATGGACAGGTAGGATACAATGAGCAGTTCTTC. The V call is TRBV5-8, the J call TRBJ2-1, with 7 bases aligning to TRBD1. V trimming: 6 bases; J trimming: 4 bases; junction bases outside the gene matches: 10. Germline V gives CDR1 SGHTS, CDR2 YDEGEE. This CDR3 is built from 15 residues.

V is TRBV18 and J is TRBJ2-5, with D hard to call. Germline V lookup: CDR1 KGHSH, CDR2 LQKENI. The CDR3 is 15 amino acids. V lost 0 bases to trimming and J lost 1 base, with 9 bases between them. CDR3 sequence reads: CASSPPESVQETQYF. DNA of the CDR3: TGTGCCAGCTCACCACCAGAGTCCGTCCAAGAGACCCAGTACTTC.